This is a list of T cell receptor beta chains from one sample in a study of cytomegalovirus exposure and HLA in healthy donors. Profiled with immunoSEQ multiplex PCR; TCRdb holds only in-frame clones, not every one. The data show 90,000 to 100,000 clones, more than 70% seen once. Material for sequencing was PBMCs. The receptors were gathered from a woman aged 60-75 years in good health and CMV-seropositive. CDR3s include the opening cysteine and the closing phenylalanine or tryptophan. A D gene is named only where the DNA matches it firmly. Only part of the rows carry a size: once, few, many, or a class if the clone is expanded.

V gene	clone size	D gene	J gene	CDR3 protein	CDR3 DNA
TRBV6-5	NA	NA	TRBJ2-1	CASATLTQQFF	TGTGCCAGCGCCACCTTGACTCAGCAGTTCTTC
TRBV6-1	few	NA	TRBJ2-2	CASSEYITGELFF	TGTGCCAGCAGTGAATACATCACCGGGGAGCTGTTTTTT
TRBV18	NA	TRBD1	TRBJ2-1	CASSVLPGQELYNEQFF	TGTGCCAGCTCTGTCCTGCCGGGACAGGAGTTATACAATGAGCAGTTCTTC
TRBV5-6	NA	TRBD1	TRBJ2-2	CASSPGQGVSGELFF	TGTGCCAGCAGCCCGGGACAGGGGGTATCCGGGGAGCTGTTTTTT
TRBV29-1	NA	TRBD2	TRBJ2-7	CSVERTSGSF	TGCAGCGTGGAAAGGACTAGCGGCTCCTTC
TRBV7-9	NA	NA	TRBJ2-4	CSSSIQGIRQNIQYF	TGTTCCAGCAGCATACAGGGTATCCGGCAGAACATTCAGTACTTC
TRBV5-1	NA	NA	TRBJ2-7	CASSLTSSYEQYF	TGCGCCAGCAGCTTAACGTCTAGCTACGAGCAGTACTTC
TRBV18	NA	TRBD1	TRBJ2-5	CASSPQGAKETQYF	TGTGCCAGCTCACCACAGGGGGCGAAAGAGACCCAGTACTTC
TRBV4-1	NA	NA	TRBJ1-2	CASSHGRSRGYTF	TGCGCCAGCAGCCATGGAAGATCTAGGGGCTACACCTTC
TRBV5-1	NA	TRBD2	TRBJ2-7	CASSPQAGAGPYEQYF	TGCGCCAGCAGCCCACAAGCGGGAGCGGGTCCCTACGAGCAGTACTTC
TRBV28	NA	TRBD1	TRBJ1-5	CASSPGTGSNQPQHF	TGTGCCAGCAGTCCCGGGACAGGGAGCAATCAGCCCCAGCATTTT
TRBV19	NA	NA	TRBJ1-3	CAIRSSGNTIYF	TGTGCCATCCGGTCCTCTGGAAACACCATATATTTT
TRBV2	NA	NA	TRBJ2-3	CASNRPPRADTQYF	TGTGCCAGCAATCGTCCACCCCGGGCAGATACGCAGTATTTT
TRBV9	NA	NA	TRBJ1-3	CASSVGQASGNTIYF	TGTGCCAGCAGCGTAGGGCAGGCGTCTGGAAACACCATATATTTT
TRBV30	NA	NA	TRBJ1-6	CAWSVIVGNSPLHF	TGTGCCTGGAGTGTAATTGTCGGGAATTCACCCCTCCACTTT
TRBV9	NA	TRBD2	TRBJ2-3	CASSGAGLSTDTQYF	TGTGCCAGCAGCGGAGCGGGACTAAGCACAGATACGCAGTATTTT
TRBV2	once	NA	TRBJ1-1	CASTITNTEAFF	TGTGCCAGCACCATAACAAACACTGAAGCTTTCTTT
TRBV2	NA	NA	TRBJ1-1	CASSAFTGNTEAFF	TGTGCCAGCAGTGCCTTTACTGGGAACACTGAAGCTTTCTTT
TRBV25-1	NA	TRBD2	TRBJ2-3	CASSGAGTDTQYF	TGTGCCAGCAGTGGAGCGGGAACTGATACACAGTATTTT
TRBV10-2	once	TRBD2	TRBJ2-7	CASSQGGNGEQYF	TGCGCCAGCAGCCAGGGAGGGAACGGCGAGCAGTACTTC
TRBV7-9	NA	TRBD1	TRBJ1-1	CASSRTGTGMNTEAFF	TGTGCCAGCAGCCGAACCGGGACAGGCATGAACACTGAAGCTTTCTTT
TRBV7-9	few	NA	TRBJ1-1	CASSPEGGMAFF	TGTGCCAGCAGCCCAGAAGGGGGAATGGCTTTCTTT
TRBV30	NA	NA	TRBJ1-2	CAWSSGRGKHYGYTF	TGTGCCTGGAGTTCCGGGAGGGGAAAACACTATGGCTACACCTTC
TRBV7-3	few	NA	TRBJ2-1	CASSPVGAAANEQFF	TGTGCCAGCAGCCCCGTTGGGGCTGCCGCAAATGAGCAGTTCTTC
TRBV5-1	few	TRBD1	TRBJ1-1	CASSVGQGPLSEAFF	TGCGCCAGCAGCGTGGGACAGGGGCCCCTATCGGAAGCTTTCTTT
TRBV29-1	NA	TRBD1	TRBJ1-1	CSAGQGAGEAFF	TGCAGCGCTGGACAGGGGGCCGGTGAAGCTTTCTTT
TRBV7-6	NA	NA	TRBJ2-1	CASKAGPSNYNEQFF	TGTGCCAGCAAAGCGGGCCCGAGCAACTACAATGAGCAGTTCTTC
TRBV6-1	NA	NA	TRBJ1-2	CASSVYYGQGGYTF	TGTGCCAGCAGTGTTTATTATGGGCAGGGCGGCTACACCTTC
TRBV2	NA	NA	TRBJ2-5	CASSAGGIGIETQYF	TGTGCCAGCAGCGCAGGGGGGATTGGTATAGAGACCCAGTACTTC
TRBV28	NA	TRBD1	TRBJ1-2	CASSRDRANYGYTF	TGTGCCAGCAGCCGGGACAGGGCGAACTATGGCTACACCTTC
TRBV19	once	NA	TRBJ2-7	CASSMGDGYEQYF	TGTGCCAGTAGTATGGGAGACGGATACGAGCAGTACTTC
TRBV6-5	NA	NA	TRBJ1-2	CASRSGTQNYGYTF	TGTGCCAGCAGGAGCGGGACCCAGAACTATGGCTACACCTTC
TRBV5-4	NA	TRBD2	TRBJ2-7	CASSLGGLADYEQYF	TGTGCCAGCAGCTTGGGGGGACTAGCGGACTACGAGCAGTACTTC
TRBV2	NA	TRBD2	TRBJ2-1	CASSAPSGKGYNEQFF	TGTGCCAGCAGTGCGCCTAGCGGGAAGGGCTACAATGAGCAGTTCTTC
TRBV7-3	NA	TRBD1	TRBJ1-2	CASSFGTGMGYTF	TGTGCCAGCAGCTTCGGGACAGGGATGGGCTACACCTTC
TRBV7-3	NA	NA	TRBJ2-3	CASSLSQGSTDTQYF	TGTGCCAGCAGCTTATCCCAGGGAAGCACAGATACGCAGTATTTT
TRBV6-6	NA	TRBD1	TRBJ2-2	CASSLQGNGELFF	TGTGCCAGCAGCCTACAGGGGAACGGGGAGCTGTTTTTT
TRBV4-1	few	TRBD1	TRBJ2-7	CASSQPGQGTEQYF	TGCGCCAGCAGCCAACCGGGACAGGGGACCGAGCAGTACTTC
TRBV5-6	few	NA	TRBJ2-2	CASSREVLYGELFF	TGTGCCAGCAGCCGCGAGGTGTTGTACGGGGAGCTGTTTTTT
TRBV10-3	NA	TRBD2	TRBJ2-5	CATTSSGREETQYF	TGTGCCACCACGAGTAGCGGGAGGGAAGAGACCCAGTACTTC